The 18 T cell receptor beta chains given below trace back to one sample, sequenced in a study of CD8+ T cells in alopecia areata (dated by TCRdb to between 2018 and 2020). Explained via the paper, the time point label denotes: around 22 weeks on oral tofacitinib. The sample's treatment or condition label, decoded: oral pan-JAK inhibitor, 5-10 mg twice daily. Receptors were amplified or captured by the immunoSEQ multiplex PCR assay. RNA was extracted from all samples and reverse transcribed into cDNA, which served as template for TCR sequencing. TCRdb obtained this table from immuneACCESS and retained in-frame rearrangements with V and J assigned. These tables miss some clones; where compared with another copy, unresolved V genes account for less than half of the shortfall, and the remainder is unexplained. Counted in this sample were 170,000 or so clones; around 50% of them appeared once. Roughly an eighth of the sample is in the top ten clones.

The sequencing here drew on CD8+ T cells sorted from blood, taken at week 24, from a patient treated with tofacitinib. The receptors come from a human donor with alopecia areata.

This sequence joins TRBV29-1 and TRBJ2-2; D call uncertain. The CDR3 has 11 amino acids. Germline CDR1 and CDR2: SQVTM and ANQGSEA. The V end lost 4 bases, the J end lost 4 bases, and 4 bases lay between the germline ends. This chain's CDR3 is CSVVLTGELFF. CDR3 coding DNA: TGCAGCGTTGTCCTCACCGGGGAGCTGTTTTTT.

This sequence joins TRBV25-1 and TRBJ1-2; 7 nucleotides match TRBD1. The CDR3 extends over 12 amino acids. After removal of 4 bases from V and 4 bases from J, the junction contained 0 bases not matched to a gene. The germline CDR1 and CDR2 sequences are MGHDK and SYGVNS. Here the CDR3 DNA reads TGTGCCAGCAGTGGGACAGGCTATGGCTACACCTTC. As protein: CASSGTGYGYTF.

This clone has only a few counts. The chain is built from TRBV29-1 and TRBJ2-3, with D possibly TRBD1 on 5 matching bases. The CDR3 sequence is 13 residues long. Germline V gives CDR1 SQVTM, CDR2 ANQGSEA. V lost 4 bases, J lost 2 bases, and 10 bases lay in between. CDR3 coding DNA: TGCAGCGTTGCGCAGGGCCACACAGATACGCAGTATTTT. It codes for CSVAQGHTDTQYF.

The chain employs TRBV6-1 and TRBJ1-2, with D perhaps matching TRBD1 (5 bases). Germline V gene lookup returns CDR1 MNHNS and CDR2 SASEGT. The CDR3 has 14 amino acids. V lost 7 bases and J lost 5, with 17 bases in between. The CDR3 loop reads CASTLLTEKYGYTF. The CDR3 nucleotides read TGTGCCAGCACCCTCCTGACAGAGAAGTATGGCTACACCTTC.

This chain uses TRBV10-3 with TRBJ2-3; TRBD2 matches at 13 bases. The CDR3 spans 17 residues. Germline V lookup: CDR1 ENHRY, CDR2 SYGVKD. With V trimmed by 10 bases and J by 3 bases, 13 bases remained unmatched. CDR3 sequence reads: CATSGTSGAAGTDTQYF. CDR3 bases: TGTGCCACCTCCGGGACTAGCGGGGCAGCTGGGACAGATACGCAGTATTTT.

The chain uses TRBV30 and TRBJ1-5; 7 bases match TRBD1. After removal of 8 bases from V and 2 bases from J, the junction contained 3 bases not matched to a gene. The CDR3 extends over 12 amino acids. Per the germline V gene, CDR1 is GTSNPN and CDR2 is SVGIG (reference sequence). CDR3 in DNA: TGTGCCGGGACAGCCCGCAATCAGCCCCAGCATTTT. Protein product: CAGTARNQPQHF.

This clone has just one count. The chain carries TRBV9 and TRBJ2-3; no clear D. Trimming took 0 bases from V and 6 from J, leaving 5 bases between them. The CDR3 extends over 12 amino acids. Germline values: CDR1 SGDLS, CDR2 YYNGEE. CDR3 region: CASSVASDTQYF. CDR3 DNA sequence: TGTGCCAGCAGCGTAGCTTCGGATACGCAGTATTTT.

The chain uses TRBV4-1 and TRBJ2-2, with 9 bases lining up with TRBD1. The germline V gene has CDR1 MGHRA and CDR2 YSYEKL. V gave up 3 bases and J gave up 6 bases; unmatched junction bases: 2. The CDR3 is 14 residues long. CDR3 sequence: CASSQRQGAGELFF. The CDR3 region has the DNA TGCGCCAGCAGCCAGAGACAGGGGGCCGGGGAGCTGTTTTTT.

This clone was seen more than once but under ten times. The rearrangement joins TRBV25-1 to TRBJ2-3, with D perhaps matching TRBD1 (5 bases). The CDR3 sequence is 12 residues long. Germline assignment: CDR1 MGHDK and CDR2 SYGVNS. The V gene lost 6 bases and the J gene lost 4 bases, with 8 bases spanning the gap. In nucleotides, the CDR3 is TGTGCCAGCAGGGCAGGGTCAGATACGCAGTATTTT. This encodes CASRAGSDTQYF.

Only a few counts were recorded for this clone. The chain uses TRBV2 and TRBJ1-4; D is perhaps TRBD1 (5 bases). CDR1 and CDR2 from the germline V gene are SNHLY and FYNNEI. Trimming cost V 6 bases and J 15 bases, with 14 bases left between them. The CDR3 is 11 amino acids. The CDR3 bases are TGTGCCAGCAGCGGGGCCCCGGGGGTGTTTTTT. It codes for CASSGAPGVFF.

The genes are TRBV30 and TRBJ2-1, with D possibly called TRBD1 or TRBD2 (6 bases each). Trimming took off 8 bases at V and 10 bases at J, with 21 bases between the two ends. CDR3 length equals 13 residues. Germline CDR1 reads GTSNPN; CDR2 reads SVGIG (reference sequence). CDR3 in DNA: TGTGCCGGGGACACGGGACTTCCCAGCGAGCAGTTCTTC. It codes for CAGDTGLPSEQFF.

The chain couples TRBV5-6 to TRBJ2-2; TRBD1 might be the D (6 bases). CDR3 size: 13 residues. V gave up 6 bases and J gave up 1 base, with 7 bases separating them. Germline V gene lookup returns CDR1 SGHDT and CDR2 YYEEEE. CDR3 sequence: CASTGQNTGELFF. The CDR3 bases are TGTGCCAGCACGGGACAGAACACCGGGGAGCTGTTTTTT.

J is TRBJ2-1 and V is TRBV19; 9 bases align to TRBD1. Germline assignment: CDR1 LNHDA and CDR2 SQIVND (reference sequence). With V trimmed by 1 base and J by 4 bases, 8 bases remained unmatched. This CDR3 region has 17 residues. The CDR3 DNA reads as TGTGCCAGTAGTATAGTCCCCAGGGACAGGGTTTACAATGAGCAGTTCTTC. It specifies CASSIVPRDRVYNEQFF.

The chain joins TRBV4-1 to TRBJ1-1; D unclear. V was cut by 3 bases and J by 1 base, with 15 bases left in between. Germline V lookup: CDR1 MGHRA, CDR2 YSYEKL. The CDR3 covers 16 residues. Here the CDR3 reads CASSQEGAGPNTEAFF. Written as DNA, the CDR3 is TGCGCCAGCAGCCAGGAGGGTGCAGGACCGAACACTGAAGCTTTCTTT.

CDR3 residues: CASSLEDQVTGNNEQFF. CDR3 DNA sequence: TGTGCCAGCAGCTTAGAGGACCAAGTGACAGGGAACAATGAGCAGTTCTTC. J is TRBJ2-1 and V is TRBV7-9, with 7 bases identical to TRBD1. CDR3 size: 17 residues. Germline values: CDR1 SEHNR, CDR2 FQNEAQ (reference sequence). Trimming removed 1 base from V and 5 bases from J; junction bases left unmatched: 11. The whole variable domain, remainder taken from reference TRBV7-9 and TRBJ2-1, is DTGVSQNPRHKITKRGQNVTFRCDPISEHNRLYWYRQTLGQGPEFLTYFQNEAQLEKSRLLSDRFSAERPKGSFSTLEIQRTEQGDSAMYLCASSLEDQVTGNNEQFFGPGTRLTVL.

The rearrangement uses TRBV5-1 and TRBJ1-2, with no clear D. In germline, CDR1 is SGHRS, CDR2 YFSETQ. Trimming stripped 5 bases from V and 0 bases from J, with 14 bases between. CDR3 length equals 15 residues. CDR3 nucleotides: TGCGCCAGCAGAGAAGCGCAGGCCCCTAACTATGGCTACACCTTC. This sequence encodes CASREAQAPNYGYTF. Drawing the rest from reference TRBV5-1 and TRBJ1-2, the complete variable domain is KAGVTQTPRYLIKTRGQQVTLSCSPISGHRSVSWYQQTPGQGLQFLFEYFSETQRNKGNFPGRFSGRQFSNSRSEMNVSTLELGDSALYLCASREAQAPNYGYTFGSGTRLTVV.

Of note for this clone: Within the sample, other DNA sequences also encode this same CDR3. This chain connects TRBV14 to TRBJ2-5; no definite D call. The length of the CDR3 is 13 residues. From germline, CDR1 is SGHDN and CDR2 FVKESK. Trimming cost V 1 base and J 0 bases, with 3 bases left between them. The CDR3 sequence is CASSQGYQETQYF. Written as DNA, the CDR3 is TGTGCCAGCAGCCAAGGGTACCAAGAGACCCAGTACTTC.

The chain couples TRBV9 to TRBJ1-5; D is possibly TRBD1 (5 bases). Between the trimmed V and J ends, which lost 3 bases and 6 bases, there was a span of 16 bases. From germline, CDR1 is SGDLS and CDR2 YYNGEE. There are 15 residues in the CDR3. The CDR3 spells CASSAGGADGQPQHF. CDR3 nucleotide sequence: TGTGCCAGCAGCGCTGGGGGAGCTGACGGTCAGCCCCAGCATTTT.